Listed below are T cell receptor beta chains from one sample, sequenced in a study of blood T cell repertoires in COVID-19. This table comes from immunoSEQ multiplex PCR, and its TCRdb copy is limited to in-frame clones, with some not included. The repertoire holds some 66,000 clones, with just under 90% as singletons. Sequenced material: peripheral blood. These receptors all come from a human donor with active COVID-19. The donor label of this sample is uncertain. CDR3s include the opening cysteine and the closing phenylalanine or tryptophan. The order of the fields is clone size, V gene, D gene, J gene, CDR3 DNA, CDR3 protein. The D gene is left open where the match is weak. Expanded clones get a size class; other rows say once, few or many, or leave the size out.

NA	TRBV29-1	NA	TRBJ2-5	TGCAGCGTTCCGTCCGGGCAAGAGACCCAGTACTTC	CSVPSGQETQYF
NA	TRBV9	NA	TRBJ2-7	TGTGCCAGCAGCCAAAGTGTGGCATTACCCTACGAGCAGTACTTC	CASSQSVALPYEQYF
NA	TRBV7-2	TRBD2	TRBJ2-3	TGTGCCAGCAGCAACCAAAAAATGGCGGGAGCAGATACGCAGTATTTT	CASSNQKMAGADTQYF
NA	TRBV2	TRBD2	TRBJ2-3	TGTGCCAGCAGCGAGGGACTAGCCGACAAAACAGATACGCAGTATTTT	CASSEGLADKTDTQYF
NA	TRBV5-5	NA	TRBJ2-5	TGTGCCAGCGGAGGGAGACTGAAGGGCGGGGACCTACAAGAGACCCAGTACTTC	CASGGRLKGGDLQETQYF
NA	TRBV9	TRBD2	TRBJ2-3	TGTGCCAGCAGCGTAGACAGGAGTCCAAGCCAGGTTCCGCTAGCGGGAGGGGGCACAGATACGCAGTATTTT	CASSVDRSPSQVPLAGGGTDTQYF
NA	TRBV3-1/TRBV3-2	TRBD1	TRBJ2-1	TGTGCCAGCAGCCGTACTGACAGGGCTGAGCAGTTCTTC	CASSRTDRAEQFF
NA	TRBV21-1	NA	TRBJ2-2	TGTGCCAGCAGCAAATTAAGACAGGGGAACGGGGAGCTGTTTTTT	CASSKLRQGNGELFF
NA	TRBV5-6	NA	TRBJ2-5	TGTGCCAGCTTTAAAGAGACACAAGAGACCCAGTACTTC	CASFKETQETQYF
NA	TRBV24-1	NA	TRBJ2-2	TGTGCCACCAGTGGAGGCGACAGCGGGTACACCGGGGAGCTGTTTTTT	CATSGGDSGYTGELFF
NA	TRBV19	NA	TRBJ2-3	TGTGCCAGTAGTCAGGGGGCGGGGGGCACAGATACGCAGTATTTT	CASSQGAGGTDTQYF
NA	TRBV9	NA	TRBJ2-1	TGCCAGGGCCGCGATATAGGGGTCACTAAACAGCTTTACAATGAGCAGTTCTTC	CQGRDIGVTKQLYNEQFF
NA	TRBV7-2	TRBD2	TRBJ2-7	TGTGCCAGCAGCTTATCCCGGACTAGCGGGCTACCAAGGGAGCAGTACTTC	CASSLSRTSGLPREQYF
NA	TRBV4-1	NA	TRBJ1-1	TGCGCCAGCAGCCCACCCGGGGGGAACACTGAAGCTTTCTTT	CASSPPGGNTEAFF
once	TRBV10-3	NA	TRBJ1-1	TGTGCCATCAGCGGGGGGAGAGACACTGAAGCTTTCTTT	CAISGGRDTEAFF
NA	TRBV11-2	TRBD1	TRBJ2-1	TGTGCCAGCAGCTCGGGACAGGTCTCAAGTGGGCAGTTCTTC	CASSSGQVSSGQFF
NA	TRBV7-5	NA	TRBJ2-3	TGTGTCAGAAGCTTAGACTTCGGGACAGGTGGCGCAGATACGCAGTATTTT	CVRSLDFGTGGADTQYF
NA	TRBV30	TRBD2	TRBJ2-3	TGTGCCTGGAGTGTGGGGGAGGGCCCATATACGCAGTATTTT	CAWSVGEGPYTQYF
NA	TRBV24-1	TRBD1	TRBJ2-7	TGTGCCATCACGCGCCGGACAGGGTCTAGCTCCTACGAGCAGTACTTC	CAITRRTGSSSYEQYF
NA	TRBV6-2/TRBV6-3	NA	TRBJ1-1	TGTGCCAGCAGTTCTCCGGCGGGTGGTACTGAAGCTTTCTTT	CASSSPAGGTEAFF
NA	TRBV6-4	NA	TRBJ2-1	TGTGCCAGCAGTGAACAGAGCGGCCCCTACAATGAGCAGTTCTTC	CASSEQSGPYNEQFF
once	TRBV2	TRBD2	TRBJ2-7	TGTGCCAGCACTAGGCGGGAGCGGGAGGGTAGGGGCTACGAGCAGTACTTC	CASTRREREGRGYEQYF
NA	TRBV5-5	TRBD2	TRBJ2-1	TGTGCCAGCAGTTACCGGGACTACTACAATGAGCAGTTCTTC	CASSYRDYYNEQFF
few	TRBV19	TRBD1	TRBJ1-6	TGTGCCAGTAGTATAGTGACAGGGACCTTCTCCTATAATTCACCCCTCCACTTT	CASSIVTGTFSYNSPLHF
NA	TRBV7-2	NA	TRBJ2-1	TGTGCCAGCAGCTTAGCCGAGGGAAGTGAGCAGTTCTTC	CASSLAEGSEQFF
NA	TRBV5-1	NA	TRBJ2-3	TGCGCCAGCAGCTTACAGGCCCCGTATCAGGATACGCAGTATTTT	CASSLQAPYQDTQYF
few	TRBV4-1	NA	TRBJ1-3	TGCGCCAGCAGCCAAGGATGGGGCGGGAGCTCTGGAAACACCATATATTTT	CASSQGWGGSSGNTIYF
NA	TRBV27	NA	TRBJ1-2	TGTGCCAGCAGTTCCTGGAGAGCTAACTATGGCTACACCTTC	CASSSWRANYGYTF
NA	TRBV30	TRBD1	TRBJ2-3	TGTGCCTGGAGTCTAGGACAGGCGATCACAGATACGCAGTATTTT	CAWSLGQAITDTQYF
NA	TRBV10-1	TRBD1	TRBJ1-4	TGCGCCAGTCCGGACAGGCAGCGTAATGAAAAACTGTTTTTT	CASPDRQRNEKLFF
once	TRBV5-1	TRBD1	TRBJ1-5	TGCGCCAGCAGCTTACTCGGGACAGATAGCAATCAGCCCCAGCATTTT	CASSLLGTDSNQPQHF
NA	TRBV7-8	TRBD1	TRBJ2-7	TGTGCCAGCAGCCGCGGATTAGCCGGGACAGCTAGCTCCTACGAGCAGTACTTC	CASSRGLAGTASSYEQYF
few	TRBV19	TRBD1	TRBJ1-5	TGTGCCAGTAGTACCACGGGACAGAGCAATCAGCCCCAGCATTTT	CASSTTGQSNQPQHF
once	TRBV7-2	NA	TRBJ1-6	TGTGCCAGCAGCCTATCCTTGTTCTCCTATAATTCACCCCTCCACTTT	CASSLSLFSYNSPLHF
NA	TRBV6-5	NA	TRBJ2-5	TGTGCCAGCAGTACCAGCGAAGAGACCCAGTACTTC	CASSTSEETQYF
NA	TRBV27	TRBD2	TRBJ2-7	TGTGCCAGCAGTTTAACCGGACTAGCGGACGAGCAGTACTTC	CASSLTGLADEQYF
many	TRBV28	NA	TRBJ2-1	TGTGCCAGCAGTTTCGAAGCAGGGCCGTCCTACAATGAGCAGTTCTTC	CASSFEAGPSYNEQFF
many	TRBV28	NA	TRBJ2-7	TGTGCCAGCAGTTACAGGGGATCAAGCGGGCCCGCCTACGAGCAGTACTTC	CASSYRGSSGPAYEQYF
NA	TRBV6-1	NA	TRBJ2-4	TGTGCCAGCAGTGACACAGGGATTCACATTCAGTACTTC	CASSDTGIHIQYF
NA	TRBV6-5	NA	TRBJ1-5	TGTGCCAGCACCCCAATGCGGGGAGGACAGCCCCAGCATTTT	CASTPMRGGQPQHF
few	TRBV19	NA	TRBJ1-1	TGTGCCAGTAGTCTTTCTCAGGGTATTGGCACTGAAGCTTTCTTT	CASSLSQGIGTEAFF
once	TRBV7-7	TRBD1	TRBJ2-3	TGTGCTAGCAGCCCCGACAGGGTCCCAGATACGCAGTATTTT	CASSPDRVPDTQYF
NA	TRBV7-2	TRBD1	TRBJ1-1	TGTGCCAGCAGCCTGGGACAGAGGAACACTGAAGCTTTCTTT	CASSLGQRNTEAFF
once	TRBV5-6	TRBD1	TRBJ2-1	TGTGCCAGCACCCCGTCCCGGGACAGGTTATACAATGAGCAGTTCTTC	CASTPSRDRLYNEQFF
NA	TRBV7-9	TRBD1	TRBJ1-3	TGTGCCAGCAGCAAGTGGGACAGCCTCGGGCCGGGAAACACCATATATTTT	CASSKWDSLGPGNTIYF
NA	TRBV27	TRBD1	TRBJ1-2	TGTGCCAGCAGTAAACAGGGGGATGGCTACACCTTC	CASSKQGDGYTF
NA	TRBV19	NA	TRBJ1-6	TGTGCCAGTAGTGACAGTTTGAATTCACCCCTCCACTTT	CASSDSLNSPLHF
NA	TRBV5-1	TRBD1	TRBJ2-7	TGCGCCAGCAGCCCGGAGGGGACAGGGAGATTCGAACTATACGAGCAGTACTTC	CASSPEGTGRFELYEQYF
once	TRBV5-6	NA	TRBJ2-7	TGTGCCAGCAGCTTAGCGCGCGACGAGCAGTACTTC	CASSLARDEQYF
NA	TRBV19	NA	TRBJ2-7	TGTGCCAGTAGTCTCCGACACGGCTCCTCCTACGAGCAGTACTTC	CASSLRHGSSYEQYF
NA	TRBV7-9	NA	TRBJ2-7	TGTGCCAGCAAAGGGGCGCAGGGGTTATACTTC	CASKGAQGLYF
NA	TRBV6-2/TRBV6-3	TRBD2	TRBJ2-1	TGTGCCAGCAGTTCCCTCTTGACTAGCAGTGAGCAGTTCTTC	CASSSLLTSSEQFF
once	TRBV7-3	TRBD1	TRBJ2-1	TGTGCCAGCAGCCACCGGGACAGGGGATTATGGGAGCAGTTCTTC	CASSHRDRGLWEQFF
NA	TRBV4-3	NA	TRBJ2-7	TGCGCCAGCAGCCTCTATAGCGGTACCTACGAGCAGTACTTC	CASSLYSGTYEQYF
NA	TRBV10-3	NA	TRBJ2-1	TGTGCCATCAGTGAGTCGGCGGATGGACAAAATGAGCAGTTCTTC	CAISESADGQNEQFF
NA	TRBV5-5	TRBD1	TRBJ2-1	TGTGCCAGCAGCACGGACAGGGGGCGATACAATGAGCAGTTCTTC	CASSTDRGRYNEQFF
NA	TRBV7-2	TRBD1	TRBJ2-5	TGTGCCAGCAGCTTAGGGACAGGGAGAGAGACCCAGTACTTC	CASSLGTGRETQYF
NA	TRBV2	NA	TRBJ2-5	TGTGCCAGCAGTGGCCAAGGTCTAGTCGCAGAGACCCAGTACTTC	CASSGQGLVAETQYF
NA	TRBV6-6	NA	TRBJ1-2	TGTGCCAGCAGTTACTCGGACAGCCACTATGGCTACACCTTC	CASSYSDSHYGYTF